The present TCR beta chain was sequenced within a study of T cells in Graves' hyperthyroidism and ophthalmopathy. Findings and caveats of the study: From stable hyperthyroidism, ophthalmopathy was set apart by a 13 V-J model. Peripheral blood also featured most of the thyroid clonotypes expanded above 0.001.

Hyperthyroidism of Graves' type that showed no ophthalmopathy progression within 18 months was stable. Clinicians diagnosed patients from clinical symptoms, serum thyroxine and TRAb, thyroid ultrasound and orbital computed tomography. There were TCR beta CDR3 regions amplified from RNA transcripts. Primed by the HTBI set, a first-round RT-PCR was run on the TCR CDR3. TCRdb re-called the multiplex PCR reads with MiXCR, one entry per CDR3 protein. The sample carries around 760,000 distinct CDR3 sequences, approximately 36% recorded once. Concerning this clonotype itself: No antigen is known for it.

This TCR came from a woman aged 40 to 50 with Graves' hyperthyroidism. The sample consisted of blood.

CDR3 sequence reads: CAISETSGSSTGELFF. CDR3 DNA sequence: TGTGCCATCAGCGAGACTAGCGGGAGTAGCACCGGGGAGCTGTTTTTT. This chain links TRBV10-3 with TRBJ2-2, with 12 nucleotides matching TRBD2. Germline V gene lookup returns CDR1 ENHRY and CDR2 SYGVKD. The junction had 6 bases not matched to a gene; V was cut back by 6 bases and J by 4 bases. CDR3 size: 16 residues.